The entry below describes one TCR beta chain. What it recognizes is unknown. Time point noted: newly diagnosed GD, antithyroid drugs for less than 3 months. Making the TCR library involved RNA that had been extracted from PBMCs. Patient provenance is recorded as an endocrinology department in Xi'an, China. This sample is part of a study of regulatory T cells in long-lasting Graves disease. Germline values: CDR1 SGHAT, CDR2 FQNNGV. The CDR3 contains 12 residues. The ends were cut back, 3 bases at V and 7 bases at J, with 9 bases in the middle. Whole-study results and caveats: Having few samples may have compromised the accuracy. Favoring TRBV28, TRBJ1-2 and TRBJ2-5 was a feature seen in persistent disease.

To make TCR beta libraries, researchers used iRepertoire HTBI primers and Arm-PCR of CDR3 regions. TCRdb reanalysed the multiplex PCR reads using MiXCR and keeps one entry per CDR3 protein. The table lists approximately 210,000 distinct CDR3 sequences, approximately 20% of them singletons, with approximately 20% in the top ten. The sequence came from a female donor with Graves disease. The chain employs TRBV11-2 and TRBJ2-5; D might be TRBD2 (6 bases). The sequenced sample was peripheral blood mononuclear cells (PBMCs), obtained at new diagnosis, from a patient treated with antithyroid drugs. The CDR3 nucleotides read TGTGCCAGCAGCTTCGACGGGGGGACCCAGTACTTC. Protein sequence: CASSFDGGTQYF.